A single sample is the source of the 28 T cell receptor beta chains below, sequenced in a study of T cell responses to AZD1222 COVID-19 vaccine (dated by TCRdb to the early 2020s). The protocol used for the library was the immunoSEQ multiplex PCR assay. The source is immuneACCESS, and TCRdb retained only in-frame sequences with V and J called. Part of the clones is not carried over; for the studies checked, unresolved V genes explain less than half of this, and the remainder is unexplained. This sample comprises some 130,000 clones, 70% to 90% of them detected only once. Roughly 2% of the sample is in the top ten clones. The sample's time point label, in plain terms: baseline before first vaccination. The specimen was peripheral blood, collected on day 0 of AZD1222 vaccination. Receptors originate from an adult in good health.

The chain uses TRBV10-3 and TRBJ2-6; D unclear. Germline CDR1 ENHRY, CDR2 SYGVKD. V dropped 7 bases and J dropped 0 bases, with 10 bases sitting between them. The CDR3 is 15 residues long. The CDR3 here is CAIKNVGSGANVLTF. Written as DNA, the CDR3 is TGTGCCATCAAGAATGTGGGCTCTGGGGCCAACGTCCTGACTTTC.

On this clone itself: Different DNA sequences within this sample yield the same CDR3. The J gene is TRBJ2-3, the V gene TRBV19, with D possibly TRBD2 on 5 matching bases. Germline CDR1 and CDR2: LNHDA and SQIVND (reference sequence). The V gene lost 5 bases and the J gene lost 0 bases, with 6 bases spanning the gap. This CDR3 is 13 amino acids long. The CDR3 protein is CASSPGSTDTQYF. DNA for the CDR3: TGTGCCAGTAGTCCGGGGAGCACAGATACGCAGTATTTT.

The genes are TRBV27 and TRBJ2-3; 12 bases are shared with TRBD2. The germline CDR1 and CDR2 sequences are MNHEY and SMNVEV (reference sequence). Unmatched junction bases numbered 4, after V lost 3 bases and J lost 3 bases. CDR3 length: 16 residues. DNA of the CDR3: TGTGCCAGCAGTTTCCTAGCGGGGGGGCCTACAGATACGCAGTATTTT. This translates into CASSFLAGGPTDTQYF.

This clone was seen more than once but under ten times. The genes are TRBV11-3 and TRBJ2-7; 8 positions agree with TRBD2. This CDR3 is built from 14 residues. Germline V gene lookup returns CDR1 SGHNT and CDR2 YENEEA. V lost 4 bases to trimming and J lost 6 bases; unmatched junction nucleotides: 8. CDR3 residues: CASSSRPAGGEQYF. CDR3 DNA: TGTGCCAGCAGCTCGCGACCGGCGGGGGGCGAGCAGTACTTC.

This rearrangement joins TRBV5-1 to TRBJ2-3, with TRBD1 as a possible D gene (6 bases). V lost 2 bases and J lost 4, with 14 bases in between. The CDR3 length is 15 residues. In germline, CDR1 is SGHRS, CDR2 YFSETQ. The CDR3 region has the DNA TGCGCCAGCAGCTTAACAGCCAGGGGCCCAGATACGCAGTATTTT. Amino acids: CASSLTARGPDTQYF.

The gene calls are TRBV6-2 or TRBV6-3 and TRBJ2-7; 8 bases map to TRBD2. V gave up 2 bases and J gave up 0 bases; unmatched junction bases: 6. The germline CDR1 and CDR2 sequences are MNHEY and SVGEGT. CDR3 length equals 16 residues. The CDR3, as DNA: TGTGCCAGCAGTTACAGGGGACGGGGGGGCTCCTACGAGCAGTACTTC. Encoded protein: CASSYRGRGGSYEQYF.

CDR3 protein: CASSILAGELFF. The CDR3 coding sequence is TGTGCCAGCAGCATCCTAGCCGGGGAGCTGTTTTTT. The rearrangement uses TRBV11-3 and TRBJ2-2; unclear D gene. In germline, CDR1 is SGHNT, CDR2 YENEEA. This CDR3 has 12 amino acids. V was pared by 5 bases and J by 6 bases, with 7 bases between.

This CDR3 reads CASSPSGANTEAFF. In DNA, the CDR3 is TGTGCCAGCTCACCATCAGGGGCGAACACTGAAGCTTTCTTT. This sequence joins TRBV18 and TRBJ1-1; tentatively, D is TRBD1 (6 bases). V was clipped by 2 bases and J by 1 base, with 8 bases between them. This CDR3 region has 14 residues. CDR1 is KGHSH and CDR2 is LQKENI in the germline V gene. The full variable domain, completed using reference TRBV18 and TRBJ1-1, is NAGVMQNPRHLVRRRGQEARLRCSPMKGHSHVYWYRQLPEEGLKFMVYLQKENIIDESGMPKERFSAEFPKEGPSILRIQQVVRGDSAAYFCASSPSGANTEAFFGQGTRLTVV.

This clone was observed at least ten times. The gene calls are TRBV11-2 and TRBJ1-2; D remains ambiguous. The CDR3 has 13 amino acids. V lost 0 bases, J lost 5 bases, and 7 bases lay in between. The germline gives CDR1 SGHAT, CDR2 FQNNGV. The CDR3 DNA sequence: TGTGCCAGCAGCTTAGATCCGAGGTATGGCTACACCTTC. Translating it yields CASSLDPRYGYTF.

The V call is TRBV29-1, the J call TRBJ2-7; possibly TRBD2 for D (6 bases). The CDR3 contains 13 residues. The germline V gene encodes CDR1 SQVTM and CDR2 ANQGSEA. Trimming pared 5 bases from V and 2 bases from J, leaving 13 bases between. CDR3 residues: CSVTGTHTYEQYF. The CDR3 bases are TGCAGCGTTACCGGGACTCATACCTACGAGCAGTACTTC.

The V and J genes are TRBV10-3 and TRBJ1-4, with D hard to call. The V gene's germline CDR1 is ENHRY and CDR2 SYGVKD. V lost 0 bases and J lost 0, with 8 bases in between. There are 16 residues in the CDR3. CDR3 loop: CAISESPHATNEKLFF. The CDR3, as DNA: TGTGCCATCAGTGAGTCTCCGCATGCAACTAATGAAAAACTGTTTTTT.

The genes are TRBV6-6 and TRBJ1-1, with 7 positions matching TRBD1. Losses at the gene ends were 0 bases for V and 5 bases for J; bases not matched to a gene: 3. Germline V gene sequence: CDR1 MNHNY, CDR2 SVGAGI (reference sequence). This CDR3 contains 14 residues. CDR3 nucleotide sequence: TGTGCCAGCAGTTACTCGGGCAGGGGGACTGAAGCTTTCTTT. Its translation is CASSYSGRGTEAFF.

This clone was counted only a few times. This chain uses TRBV4-1 with TRBJ1-1; 7 bases are shared with TRBD1. The ends lost 2 bases at V and 1 base at J; junction bases unmatched: 22. The germline V gene has CDR1 MGHRA and CDR2 YSYEKL. This CDR3 has 21 amino acids. The chain's CDR3 is CASSQPRRDSNPIFWNTEAFF. For the CDR3, the DNA is TGCGCCAGCAGCCAACCTCGGAGGGACAGCAACCCCATTTTCTGGAACACTGAAGCTTTCTTT.

This sequence joins TRBV5-1 and TRBJ2-1, with D perhaps TRBD2 (7 bases). The V and J ends lost 4 bases and 6 bases respectively, with 20 bases between them. In germline, CDR1 is SGHRS, CDR2 YFSETQ. This CDR3 has 16 residues. Here the CDR3 reads CASSVPGHGTTNEQFF. DNA of the CDR3: TGCGCCAGCAGCGTACCGGGACACGGGACTACCAATGAGCAGTTCTTC.

This chain uses TRBV28 with TRBJ2-5, with D unclear. Trimming shortened V by 4 bases and J by 1 base, and 1 base separated the two germline ends. Germline V gene sequence: CDR1 MDHEN, CDR2 SYDVKM. There are 11 residues in the CDR3. The CDR3 reads CASSSQETQYF. The CDR3 nucleotides read TGTGCCAGCAGTTCCCAAGAGACCCAGTACTTC.

The rearrangement links TRBV7-6 to TRBJ2-3, with a tentative D call TRBD1 (6 bases). The CDR3 consists of 17 residues. V dropped 7 bases and J dropped 1 base, with 21 bases sitting between them. Germline V gene sequence: CDR1 SGHVS, CDR2 FNYEAQ. CDR3 nucleotide sequence: TGTGCCAGCACCACTTCAATAGACAGGTTTGGCACAGATACGCAGTATTTT. It translates to CASTTSIDRFGTDTQYF.

This chain joins TRBV7-3 and TRBJ2-2, with 8 bases fitting TRBD1. CDR1 and CDR2 (germline): SGHTA, FQGTGA. The V segment lost 4 bases and the J segment 0 bases; nucleotides outside the gene matches: 4. This CDR3 spans 16 amino acids. The CDR3 is CASSYQGAANTGELFF. The CDR3 coding sequence is TGTGCCAGCAGCTATCAGGGGGCCGCGAACACCGGGGAGCTGTTTTTT.

The V call is TRBV20-1, the J call TRBJ2-3; 15 nucleotides align to TRBD2. The CDR3 is 24 amino acids. CDR1 and CDR2 (germline): DFQATT, SNEGSKA (reference sequence). Trimming removed 3 bases from V and 3 bases from J; junction bases left unmatched: 28. CDR3 bases: TGCAGTGCTAGTGGGGGTACCGGACTAGCGGGAGGGCCTGCGAATTGGAGGAGGACAGATACGCAGTATTTT. Amino acids: CSASGGTGLAGGPANWRRTDTQYF.

This chain links TRBV7-2 with TRBJ1-1; 8 nucleotides agree with TRBD1. There are 14 residues in the CDR3. Trimming removed 4 bases from V and 5 bases from J; junction bases left unmatched: 6. The germline CDR1 and CDR2 sequences are SGHTA and FQGNSA. The CDR3 DNA sequence: TGTGCCAGCAGCTCTCAGGGGGCCGGTACTGAAGCTTTCTTT. Encoded protein: CASSSQGAGTEAFF. Drawing the rest from reference TRBV7-2 and TRBJ1-1, the complete variable domain is GAGVSQSPSNKVTEKGKDVELRCDPISGHTALYWYRQSLGQGLEFLIYFQGNSAPDKSGLPSDRFSAERTGGSVSTLTIQRTQQEDSAVYLCASSSQGAGTEAFFGQGTRLTVV.

The gene calls are TRBV2 and TRBJ1-3; 7 bases align to TRBD1. The CDR3 extends over 15 amino acids. Looked up from germline, CDR1 is SNHLY and CDR2 is FYNNEI. With V trimmed by 4 bases and J by 0 bases, 3 bases remained unmatched. CDR3 protein: CASSVGQISGNTIYF. CDR3 in DNA: TGTGCCAGCAGTGTGGGACAGATCTCTGGAAACACCATATATTTT. Variable domain in full (rest from reference TRBV2 and TRBJ1-3): EPEVTQTPSHQVTQMGQEVILRCVPISNHLYFYWYRQILGQKVEFLVSFYNNEISEKSEIFDDQFSVERPDGSNFTLKIRSTKLEDSAMYFCASSVGQISGNTIYFGEGSWLTVV.

The CDR3, as DNA: TGTGCCAGCAGTTTGCCGGGAGAGATAAACGGCAATGAGCAGTTCTTC. It translates to CASSLPGEINGNEQFF. The chain uses TRBV28 and TRBJ2-1; D possibly corresponds to TRBD2 (6 bases). The CDR3 is 16 residues long. Germline CDR1 reads MDHEN; CDR2 reads SYDVKM. The germline V and J ends were trimmed by 3 bases and 6 bases, with 18 bases remaining between them.

The chain employs TRBV2 and TRBJ2-2; D may be TRBD2 (5 bases). CDR3 length: 14 amino acids. The V end lost 6 bases, the J end lost 6 bases, and 14 bases lay between the germline ends. Germline lookup yields CDR1 SNHLY and CDR2 FYNNEI. Here the CDR3 DNA reads TGTGCCAGCAGAGGAGTGGGAGAGGCCGGGGAGCTGTTTTTT. Protein product: CASRGVGEAGELFF.

This chain links TRBV7-2 with TRBJ1-2; D is unresolved. V was shortened by 2 bases and J by 4 bases, with 11 bases between the two germline ends. Germline CDR1 is SGHTA and CDR2 is FQGNSA. This CDR3 has 14 residues. CDR3 bases: TGTGCCAGCAGCTTAAGAAAGGCGCTCTATGGCTACACCTTC. Its translation: CASSLRKALYGYTF.

V usage is TRBV7-9 and J usage is TRBJ1-2, with 7 bases that match TRBD1. This CDR3 is built from 15 residues. V lost 0 bases, J lost 2 bases, and 3 bases stayed unmatched. Germline loops: CDR1 SEHNR, CDR2 FQNEAQ (reference sequence). The CDR3 is CASSLARTGNYGYTF. DNA of the CDR3: TGTGCCAGCAGCTTAGCCCGGACAGGCAACTATGGCTACACCTTC.

With respect to this clone: Other nucleotide sequences from this sample produce the same CDR3. The chain has TRBV7-9 and TRBJ2-7; D remains unclear. The germline V gene encodes CDR1 SEHNR and CDR2 FQNEAQ (reference sequence). The V end was cut by 2 bases, the J end by 4 bases, with 6 bases between. The CDR3 length is 12 residues. CDR3 sequence: CASSLTGYEQYF. Written as DNA, the CDR3 is TGTGCCAGCAGCTTAACGGGTTACGAGCAGTACTTC.

This clone has at least ten counts. The V gene is TRBV4-2, the J gene TRBJ2-6; 7 positions match TRBD2. This CDR3 has 16 amino acids. Per germline, CDR1 LGHNA and CDR2 YNFKEQ. After removal of 0 bases from V and 3 bases from J, the junction contained 2 bases not matched to a gene. The CDR3: CASSQDAGDGANVLTF. CDR3 in DNA: TGTGCCAGCAGCCAAGATGCGGGGGATGGGGCCAACGTCCTGACTTTC.

The rearrangement joins TRBV5-4 to TRBJ1-1; D is uncertain. This CDR3 contains 12 residues. V dropped 0 bases and J dropped 8 bases, with 8 bases sitting between them. Per the germline V gene, CDR1 is SGHNT and CDR2 is YYREEE (reference sequence). The CDR3 DNA follows: TGTGCCAGCAGCTTGGATTCCTTAGAAGCTTTCTTT. It codes for CASSLDSLEAFF.

The V gene is TRBV5-1, the J gene TRBJ1-2, with a weak D call TRBD1 (5 bases). CDR3 length: 14 residues. V was cut by 6 bases and J by 4 bases, with 16 bases left in between. Germline CDR1 is SGHRS and CDR2 is YFSETQ. DNA of the CDR3: TGCGCCAGCACTCTAGACCAGGGAGGCTATGGCTACACCTTC. Translating it yields CASTLDQGGYGYTF. Variable domain in full (rest from reference TRBV5-1 and TRBJ1-2): KAGVTQTPRYLIKTRGQQVTLSCSPISGHRSVSWYQQTPGQGLQFLFEYFSETQRNKGNFPGRFSGRQFSNSRSEMNVSTLELGDSALYLCASTLDQGGYGYTFGSGTRLTVV.